The sequence of this T cell receptor (beta chain) was determined in a study of regulatory T cells in long-lasting Graves disease. Both iRepertoire HTBI primers and Arm-PCR of CDR3 regions were used to build the TCR beta libraries. TCRdb redid the calling of the multiplex PCR reads with MiXCR, one entry per CDR3 protein. Of 350,000 to 450,000 distinct CDR3 sequences in the sample, 15% were seen once. This CDR3 is built from 15 residues. V dropped 1 base and J dropped 7; count of bases not matched to a gene: 6. The germline gives CDR1 LGHNA, CDR2 YNFKEQ. Time point denoted: newly diagnosed GD, antithyroid drugs for less than 3 months. From RNA extracted from PBMCs, the TCR library was made. Graves' disease diagnosis followed American Thyroid Association guidelines. These data were also filed under a second study, of T cells in Graves' hyperthyroidism and ophthalmopathy.

V is TRBV4-2 and J is TRBJ1-4; 7 positions match TRBD1. The material was peripheral blood mononuclear cells (PBMCs), obtained at new diagnosis, from a patient treated with antithyroid drugs. The receptor's source is a middle-aged woman with Graves disease. CDR3 bases: TGTGCCAGCAGCCAAGGAGCTCCAGGGGGTGAAAAACTGTTTTTT. Translation: CASSQGAPGGEKLFF.